This T cell receptor beta chain was recovered during a study of OX40 agonist ivuxolimab in advanced cancers. Study-level information: Patients achieving partial responses numbered three: one hepatocellular carcinoma case and two cutaneous melanoma cases.

CDR1 SGDLS and CDR2 YYNGEE come from the germline V gene. Trimming removed 0 bases from V and 10 bases from J; junction bases left unmatched: 7. CDR3 length equals 15 residues. Whole-study results and caveats: On average, a greater number of expanded clones characterised CD8+ T cells relative to CD4+.

The method was immunoSEQ multiplex PCR; TCRdb's version includes in-frame clones alone and lacks a portion of them. The sample lists around 92,000 clones, 90% to 95% seen once, with about 0.24% in the top ten. As regards this clone: The antigen is not known.

The clonotype comes from an adult with an advanced solid tumor such as melanoma, head and neck, liver or kidney cancer. The chain recombines TRBV9 with TRBJ2-1, with 10 bases matching TRBD1. The source was CD4+ or CD8+ T cells sorted from blood, collected in a trial of the OX40 agonist ivuxolimab. CDR3 sequence: CASSVDPGQGGEQFF. As DNA, the CDR3 is TGTGCCAGCAGCGTAGACCCAGGACAGGGGGGAGAGCAGTTCTTC.